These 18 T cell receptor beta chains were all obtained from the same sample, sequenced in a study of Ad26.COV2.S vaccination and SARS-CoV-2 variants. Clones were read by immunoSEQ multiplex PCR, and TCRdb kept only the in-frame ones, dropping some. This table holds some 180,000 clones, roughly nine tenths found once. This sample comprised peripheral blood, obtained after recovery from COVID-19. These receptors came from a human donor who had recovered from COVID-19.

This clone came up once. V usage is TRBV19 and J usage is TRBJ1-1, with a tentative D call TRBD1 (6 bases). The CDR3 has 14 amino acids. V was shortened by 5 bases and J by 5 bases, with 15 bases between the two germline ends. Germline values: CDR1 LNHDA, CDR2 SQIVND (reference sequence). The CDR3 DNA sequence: TGTGCCAGTAGTTTATCCAGGGGTCGGACTGAAGCTTTCTTT. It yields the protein CASSLSRGRTEAFF.

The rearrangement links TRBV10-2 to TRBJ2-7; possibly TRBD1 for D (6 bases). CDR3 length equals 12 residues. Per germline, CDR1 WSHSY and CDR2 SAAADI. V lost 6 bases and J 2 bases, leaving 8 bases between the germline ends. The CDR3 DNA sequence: TGCGCCAGCAGGGACAGTCCCTACGAGCAGTACTTC. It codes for CASRDSPYEQYF.

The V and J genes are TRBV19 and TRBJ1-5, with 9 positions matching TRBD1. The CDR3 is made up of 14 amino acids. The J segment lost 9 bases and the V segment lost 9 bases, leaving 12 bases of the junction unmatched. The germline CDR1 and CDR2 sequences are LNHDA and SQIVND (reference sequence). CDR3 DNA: TGTGCCAGCAGTCCCTCCTACAGGGGGCGGCCCCAGCATTTT. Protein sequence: CASSPSYRGRPQHF.

The CDR3 nucleotides are TGTGCCAGCAGCAGTGGAGTTATGAGGGATGGCTACACCTTC. As protein: CASSSGVMRDGYTF. J is TRBJ1-2 and V is TRBV11-3; D gene unclear. CDR1 is SGHNT, CDR2 YENEEA, per germline. V dropped 5 bases and J dropped 6 bases, with 16 bases sitting between them. The CDR3 sequence is 14 residues long.

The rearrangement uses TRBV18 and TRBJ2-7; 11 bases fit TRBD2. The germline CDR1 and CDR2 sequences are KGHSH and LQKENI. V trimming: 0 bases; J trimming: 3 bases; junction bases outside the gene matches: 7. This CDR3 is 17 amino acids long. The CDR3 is CASSPPGLAGGLYEQYF. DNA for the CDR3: TGTGCCAGCTCACCACCCGGGCTAGCGGGAGGACTCTACGAGCAGTACTTC.

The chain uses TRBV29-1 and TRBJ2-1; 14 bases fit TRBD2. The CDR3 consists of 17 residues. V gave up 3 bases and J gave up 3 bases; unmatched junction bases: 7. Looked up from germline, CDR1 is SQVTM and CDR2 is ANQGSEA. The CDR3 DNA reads TGCAGCGTTGACGGGACTAGCGGGGGAAGAGGCTACAATGAGCAGTTCTTC. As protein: CSVDGTSGGRGYNEQFF.

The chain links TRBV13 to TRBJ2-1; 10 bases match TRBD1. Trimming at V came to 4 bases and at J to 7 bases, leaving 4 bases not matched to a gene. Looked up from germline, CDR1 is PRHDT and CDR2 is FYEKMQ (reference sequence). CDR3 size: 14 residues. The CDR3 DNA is TGTGCCAGCAGCTCCGGACAGGGGGTGAATGAGCAGTTCTTC. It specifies CASSSGQGVNEQFF. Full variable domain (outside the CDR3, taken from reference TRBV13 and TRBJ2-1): AAGVIQSPRHLIKEKRETATLKCYPIPRHDTVYWYQQGPGQDPQFLISFYEKMQSDKGSIPDRFSAQQFSDYHSELNMSSLELGDSALYFCASSSGQGVNEQFFGPGTRLTVL.

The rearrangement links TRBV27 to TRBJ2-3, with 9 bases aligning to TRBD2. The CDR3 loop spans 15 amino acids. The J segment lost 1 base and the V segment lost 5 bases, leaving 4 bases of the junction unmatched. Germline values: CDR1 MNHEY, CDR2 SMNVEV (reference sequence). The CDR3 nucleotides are TGTGCCAGCAGTACCATAGCGGGAGGCACAGATACGCAGTATTTT. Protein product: CASSTIAGGTDTQYF.

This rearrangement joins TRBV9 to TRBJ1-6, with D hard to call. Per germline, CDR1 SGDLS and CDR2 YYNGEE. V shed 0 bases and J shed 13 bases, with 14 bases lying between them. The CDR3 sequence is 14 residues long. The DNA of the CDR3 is TGTGCCAGCAGCGTAGCTCAAGAAACCTATCCCCTCCACTTT. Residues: CASSVAQETYPLHF.

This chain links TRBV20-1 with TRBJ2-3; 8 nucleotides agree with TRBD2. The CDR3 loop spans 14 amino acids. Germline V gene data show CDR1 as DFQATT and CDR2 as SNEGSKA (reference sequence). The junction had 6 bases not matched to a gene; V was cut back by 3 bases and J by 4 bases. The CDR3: CSASIGGGPDTQYF. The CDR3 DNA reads TGCAGTGCTAGTATCGGGGGGGGCCCAGATACGCAGTATTTT.

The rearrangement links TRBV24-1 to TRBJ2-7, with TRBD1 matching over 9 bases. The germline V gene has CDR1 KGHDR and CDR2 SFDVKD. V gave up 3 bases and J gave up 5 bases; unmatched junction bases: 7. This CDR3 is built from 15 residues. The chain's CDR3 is CATSDNRDRVNEQYF. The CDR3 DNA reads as TGTGCCACCAGTGATAACCGGGACAGGGTCAACGAGCAGTACTTC.

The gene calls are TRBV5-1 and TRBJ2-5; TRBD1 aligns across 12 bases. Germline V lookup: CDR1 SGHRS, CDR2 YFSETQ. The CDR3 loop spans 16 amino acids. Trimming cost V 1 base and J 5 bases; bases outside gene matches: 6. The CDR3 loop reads CASSLPGQGAGETQYF. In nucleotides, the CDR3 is TGCGCCAGCAGCTTGCCGGGACAGGGGGCGGGGGAGACCCAGTACTTC.

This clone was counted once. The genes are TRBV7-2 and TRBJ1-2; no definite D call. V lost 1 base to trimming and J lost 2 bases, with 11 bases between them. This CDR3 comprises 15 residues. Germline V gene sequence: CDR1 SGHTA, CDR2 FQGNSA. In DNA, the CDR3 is TGTGCCAGCAGCTTAGGAGTGTACGGGAACTATGGCTACACCTTC. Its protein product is CASSLGVYGNYGYTF.

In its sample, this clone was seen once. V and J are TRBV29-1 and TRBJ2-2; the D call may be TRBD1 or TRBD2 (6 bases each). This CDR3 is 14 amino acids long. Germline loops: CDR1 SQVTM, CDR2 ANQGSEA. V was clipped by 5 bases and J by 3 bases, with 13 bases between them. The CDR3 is CSVRTGGDTGELFF. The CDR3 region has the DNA TGCAGCGTTAGAACCGGGGGCGACACCGGGGAGCTGTTTTTT.

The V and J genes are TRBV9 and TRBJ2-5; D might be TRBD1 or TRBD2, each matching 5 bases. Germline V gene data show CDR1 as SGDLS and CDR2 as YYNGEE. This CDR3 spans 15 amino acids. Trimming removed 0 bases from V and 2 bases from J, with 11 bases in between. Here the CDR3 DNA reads TGTGCCAGCAGCGTAGATGGGACCAAACAAGAGACCCAGTACTTC. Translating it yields CASSVDGTKQETQYF.

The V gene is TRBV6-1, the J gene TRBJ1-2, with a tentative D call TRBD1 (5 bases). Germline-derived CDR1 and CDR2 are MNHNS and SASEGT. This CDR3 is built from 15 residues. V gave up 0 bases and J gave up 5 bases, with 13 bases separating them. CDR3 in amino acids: CASSEAGRAWYGYTF. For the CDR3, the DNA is TGTGCCAGCAGTGAAGCGGGACGAGCCTGGTATGGCTACACCTTC.

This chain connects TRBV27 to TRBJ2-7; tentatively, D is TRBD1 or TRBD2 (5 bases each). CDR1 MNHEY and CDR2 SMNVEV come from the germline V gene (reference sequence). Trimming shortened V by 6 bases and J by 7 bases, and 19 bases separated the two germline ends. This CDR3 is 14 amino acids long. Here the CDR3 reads CASRPPRGSQEQYF. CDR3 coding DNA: TGTGCCAGCAGACCACCGAGGGGTTCCCAAGAGCAGTACTTC.

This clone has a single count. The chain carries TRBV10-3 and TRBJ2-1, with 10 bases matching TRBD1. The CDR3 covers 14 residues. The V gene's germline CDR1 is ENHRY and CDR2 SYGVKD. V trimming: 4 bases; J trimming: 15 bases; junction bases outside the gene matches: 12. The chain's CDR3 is CAISGSSGTGVGFF. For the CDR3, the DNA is TGTGCCATCAGTGGCTCCTCCGGGACAGGGGTAGGGTTCTTC.